The 27 T cell receptor beta chains below were found in one sample sequenced in a study of T cells in Graves' hyperthyroidism and ophthalmopathy. Template material for amplifying TCR beta CDR3 regions consisted of RNA transcripts. HTBI primers were the set used in a first-round RT-PCR of the TCR CDR3. TCRdb recomputed calls from the multiplex PCR reads with MiXCR, one row per CDR3 protein. The repertoire holds more than 100,000 distinct CDR3 sequences, with 47% as singletons. Sequencing was done on a sample of blood. The receptors here all came from a man aged 40-50 years with Graves' hyperthyroidism.

This clonotype was seen at least ten times. The V gene is TRBV5-1, the J gene TRBJ2-3, with 7 bases aligning to TRBD1. The V segment lost 4 bases and the J segment 2 bases; nucleotides outside the gene matches: 4. This CDR3 is 14 amino acids long. Germline V CDR1 and CDR2: SGHRS, YFSETQ. The CDR3 protein is CASSVGTATDTQYF. The DNA of the CDR3 is TGCGCCAGCAGCGTCGGGACAGCCACAGATACGCAGTATTTT.

The chain links TRBV7-2 to TRBJ2-1, with TRBD2 matching over 9 bases. Trimming removed 5 bases from V and 9 bases from J; junction bases left unmatched: 8. The CDR3 covers 14 residues. The germline V gene encodes CDR1 SGHTA and CDR2 FQGNSA. As DNA, the CDR3 is TGTGCCAGCAGCCTACCGACTAGCGGTTTTGAGCAGTTCTTC. Translating gives CASSLPTSGFEQFF.

This clonotype has ten or more counts. This rearrangement joins TRBV20-1 to TRBJ2-7; the D is unclear. Germline CDR1 DFQATT, CDR2 SNEGSKA (reference sequence). The V gene lost 6 bases and the J gene lost 8 bases, with 20 bases spanning the gap. The CDR3 runs to 13 residues. This CDR3 reads CSAAATDGSKQYF. The CDR3 DNA is TGCAGTGCGGCAGCGACTGATGGGTCGAAGCAGTACTTC.

The sample holds one count of this clonotype. The chain is built from TRBV20-1 and TRBJ1-4; D not resolved. V was clipped by 3 bases and J by 12 bases, with 11 bases between them. The CDR3 contains 11 residues. The germline CDR1 and CDR2 sequences are DFQATT and SNEGSKA (reference sequence). The CDR3 reads CSARVQEELFF. As DNA, the CDR3 is TGCAGTGCTAGGGTCCAGGAAGAACTGTTTTTT.

This clonotype was recorded many times. This chain links TRBV24-1 with TRBJ2-3; possible D gene TRBD1, 6 bases. CDR1 is KGHDR, CDR2 SFDVKD, per germline. Trimming cost V 6 bases and J 2 bases, with 14 bases left between them. The CDR3 has 15 residues. The CDR3 loop is CATSNPDSDTDTQYF. The CDR3 DNA follows: TGTGCCACCAGTAATCCGGACAGCGACACAGATACGCAGTATTTT.

Worth noting for this clonotype: One end of the junction does not line up with germline, which may come from a read error. The chain is built from TRBV7-2 and TRBJ2-7, with 9 positions matching TRBD2. The germline V gene has CDR1 SGHTA and CDR2 FQGNSA. The CDR3 totals 17 residues. The CDR3 DNA is TGTGCCAGCAGCCAAGATCGGGTAGCGGGGGCCCCCTACGAGCAGCACTTC. Amino acids: CASSQDRVAGAPYEQHF.

This clonotype has at least ten counts. The V call is TRBV5-1, the J call TRBJ1-2; maybe TRBD1 (6 bases). Germline assignment: CDR1 SGHRS and CDR2 YFSETQ. This CDR3 spans 13 amino acids. With 6 bases removed from V and 5 bases from J, the gap between germline ends came to 14 bases. This CDR3 is CASTGSTGYGYTF. The DNA for the CDR3 is TGCGCCAGCACGGGGTCCACAGGGTATGGCTACACCTTC.

The chain recombines TRBV2 with TRBJ2-3; 9 bases match TRBD2. Germline trimming cut 8 bases from V and 2 bases from J; bases unmatched to any gene: 2. CDR1 SNHLY and CDR2 FYNNEI come from the germline V gene. The CDR3 extends over 13 amino acids. The CDR3 sequence: CASLAGATDTQYF. CDR3 in DNA: TGTGCCAGCTTAGCGGGAGCCACAGATACGCAGTATTTT.

With respect to this clonotype: A read error may produce the germline difference seen at one junction end. V gene TRBV7-2 combines with J gene TRBJ2-2; D uncertain. CDR1 and CDR2 from the germline V gene are SGHTA and FQGNSA. The CDR3 spans 15 residues. The CDR3 bases are TGCGCCAGCAGCCAAGAAACAGATAACACCGGGGAGCTGTTTTTT. Amino acid sequence: CASSQETDNTGELFF.

This clonotype showed up many times. This chain connects TRBV6-6 to TRBJ1-4; D is uncertain. Germline V gene lookup returns CDR1 MNHNY and CDR2 SVGAGI (reference sequence). The CDR3 contains 13 residues. V was shortened by 5 bases and J by 7 bases, with 11 bases between the two germline ends. CDR3 nucleotide sequence: TGTGCCAGCAGTACCCGGCCCGGTGAAAAACTGTTTTTT. Amino acid sequence: CASSTRPGEKLFF.

On this clonotype: This may stem from a read error, because a much larger clone lies one nucleotide away. This is likely a read error, given that the CDR3 carries no conserved phenylalanine or tryptophan at its end. V is TRBV7-2 and J is TRBJ2-1; either TRBD1 or TRBD2 may supply D (5 bases each). The CDR3 totals 15 residues. Trimming took 5 bases from V and 2 from J, leaving 13 bases between them. Germline lookup yields CDR1 SGHTA and CDR2 FQGNSA. In DNA, the CDR3 is TGTGCCAGCAGCCAAGTTTCGGGACCCTACAATGAGCAGTTCTGC. It yields the protein CASSQVSGPYNEQFC.

This clonotype came up many times. V usage is TRBV19 and J usage is TRBJ2-7; 7 nucleotides line up with TRBD1. Losses at the gene ends were 0 bases for V and 1 base for J; bases not matched to a gene: 6. This CDR3 region has 16 residues. Per germline, CDR1 LNHDA and CDR2 SQIVND (reference sequence). The CDR3 loop reads CASSIESTGKSYEQYF. As DNA, the CDR3 is TGTGCCAGTAGTATAGAGTCGACAGGGAAGTCCTACGAGCAGTACTTC.

The chain uses TRBV29-1 and TRBJ2-1, with 8 bases aligning to TRBD1. The V gene's germline CDR1 is SQVTM and CDR2 ANQGSEA. CDR3 length: 14 amino acids. With V trimmed by 4 bases and J by 3 bases, 5 bases remained unmatched. Written as DNA, the CDR3 is TGCAGCGTTGCGCCAGGGGGCTTCTACAATGAGCAGTTCTTC. Residues: CSVAPGGFYNEQFF.

This clonotype was seen a few times. A much more abundant neighbour one base away suggests this may be a read error. This chain connects TRBV12-3 or TRBV12-4 to TRBJ2-1, with 7 bases fitting TRBD1. The CDR3 consists of 12 residues. With V trimmed by 6 bases and J by 10 bases, 6 bases remained unmatched. This chain's CDR3 is CASSYRGEEQFF. DNA of the CDR3: TGTGCCAGCAGCTACAGGGGAGAGGAGCAGTTCTTC.

The V call is TRBV18, the J call TRBJ1-5, with unresolved D. This CDR3 region has 15 residues. CDR1 and CDR2 from the germline V gene are KGHSH and LQKENI. V lost 1 base and J lost 0, with 7 bases in between. The CDR3 spells CASSPQGASNQPQHF. DNA of the CDR3: TGTGCCAGCTCACCACAGGGAGCTAGCAATCAGCCCCAGCATTTT.

The chain links TRBV7-2 to TRBJ1-2; D ambiguous. V was clipped by 5 bases and J by 7 bases, with 20 bases between them. Germline V gene sequence: CDR1 SGHTA, CDR2 FQGNSA. This CDR3 has 15 residues. CDR3 loop: CASSHQVGYGCGYTF. The CDR3 bases are TGTGCCAGCAGCCATCAGGTTGGGTACGGCTGTGGCTACACCTTC.

In regard to this clonotype: A much bigger clone sits one base away, suggesting this may be a read error. The chain recombines TRBV5-6 with TRBJ2-2; perhaps D is TRBD1 or TRBD2 (6 bases each). CDR3 length: 14 residues. Germline V lookup: CDR1 SGHDT, CDR2 YYEEEE. The DNA for the CDR3 is TGTGCCAGCAGCTGGGGGGCGGGCACCGAGGAGCTGTTTTTT. The encoded protein is CASSWGAGTEELFF.

The chain combines TRBV7-3 with TRBJ2-1, with 10 nucleotides matching TRBD1. This CDR3 spans 11 amino acids. Germline assignment: CDR1 SGHTA and CDR2 FQGTGA. The trim removed 11 bases at V and 8 bases at J, leaving 3 bases unmatched. In DNA, the CDR3 is TGTGCCGGGACAGGGGTCGATGAGCAGTTCTTC. It yields the protein CAGTGVDEQFF.

J is TRBJ2-7 and V is TRBV9; 16 nucleotides line up with TRBD2. From germline, CDR1 is SGDLS and CDR2 YYNGEE. CDR3 length: 19 amino acids. With 3 bases clipped from V and 5 bases from J, the junction kept 14 bases outside the gene matches. The CDR3 reads CASSEPGLAGGPNRHEQYF. CDR3 bases: TGTGCCAGCAGCGAGCCGGGACTAGCGGGAGGGCCTAATCGACACGAGCAGTACTTC.

In this sample, this clonotype turned up once. The chain recombines TRBV18 with TRBJ2-5, with 7 nucleotides matching TRBD1. V shed 3 bases, J shed 0 bases, and the junction held 10 bases outside the gene matches. The CDR3 spans 17 residues. Germline CDR1 is KGHSH and CDR2 is LQKENI. Here the CDR3 reads CASSPLYPDRNQETQYF. Written as DNA, the CDR3 is TGTGCCAGCTCACCGCTATATCCGGACAGGAACCAAGAGACCCAGTACTTC.

This rearrangement joins TRBV11-2 to TRBJ2-7, with TRBD1 identical over 8 bases. Germline CDR1 SGHAT, CDR2 FQNNGV. V was pared by 4 bases and J by 2 bases, with 7 bases of the junction left unmatched. The CDR3 loop spans 15 amino acids. The CDR3 DNA is TGTGCCAGCAGCTCCACCGGGACAGGTCCCTACGAGCAGTACTTC. Its translation: CASSSTGTGPYEQYF. Filled out from reference TRBV11-2 and TRBJ2-7, the complete variable domain reads EAGVAQSPRYKIIEKRQSVAFWCNPISGHATLYWYQQILGQGPKLLIQFQNNGVVDDSQLPKDRFSAERLKGVDSTLKIQPAKLEDSAVYLCASSSTGTGPYEQYFGPGTRLTVT.

The chain is built from TRBV10-3 and TRBJ1-4; no clear D gene. CDR3 length: 16 amino acids. Trimming took off 6 bases at V and 0 bases at J, with 14 bases between the two ends. Germline V CDR1 and CDR2: ENHRY, SYGVKD. CDR3 DNA: TGTGCCATCAGGCCCGGCACTGCCGCAACTAATGAAAAACTGTTTTTT. Its translation: CAIRPGTAATNEKLFF.

In its sample, this clonotype was seen many times. The J gene is TRBJ1-4, the V gene TRBV20-1; D might be TRBD1 (6 bases). The CDR3 consists of 16 residues. V lost 4 bases to trimming and J lost 0 bases, with 15 bases between them. CDR1 and CDR2 (germline): DFQATT, SNEGSKA (reference sequence). The CDR3 loop is CSAMEGQTATNEKLFF. In DNA form, the CDR3 reads TGCAGTGCTATGGAGGGACAAACGGCAACTAATGAAAAACTGTTTTTT.

The V and J genes are TRBV10-3 and TRBJ1-6; TRBD1 aligns across 7 bases. Unmatched junction bases numbered 17, after V lost 6 bases and J lost 0 bases. This CDR3 is 20 amino acids long. Germline CDR1 and CDR2: ENHRY and SYGVKD. CDR3 loop: CAIRILQGLQLCSYNSPLHF. The CDR3, as DNA: TGTGCCATCAGAATACTACAGGGGCTGCAGCTGTGCTCCTATAATTCACCCCTCCACTTT.

This sequence joins TRBV7-8 and TRBJ2-1, with D tentatively TRBD1 or TRBD2 (5 bases each). The J call may be incorrect, as the DNA end agrees better with TRBJ2-7. There are 13 residues in the CDR3. Germline V gives CDR1 SGHVS, CDR2 FQNEAQ. The CDR3 spells CASSRRGRGEQYF. The CDR3, as DNA: TGTGCCAGCAGCCGCCGGGGACGGGGAGAGCAGTACTTC.

This clonotype was observed many times. The chain uses TRBV3-1 and TRBJ1-1; D gene uncertain. Germline loops: CDR1 LGHDT, CDR2 YNNKEL (reference sequence). The germline V and J ends were trimmed by 1 base and 4 bases, with 4 bases remaining between them. This CDR3 is 12 amino acids long. DNA of the CDR3: TGTGCCAGCAGCCAAGCTGTCACTGAAGCTTTCTTT. It codes for CASSQAVTEAFF.

This clonotype was counted many times. The V call is TRBV4-3, the J call TRBJ2-3; 11 bases agree with TRBD2. Germline V gene lookup returns CDR1 LGHNA and CDR2 YSLEER. V lost 5 bases, J lost 4 bases, and 8 bases stayed unmatched. This CDR3 is 16 amino acids long. As DNA, the CDR3 is TGCGCCAGCAGCTCCCAACTAGCGGGAGCCCCAGATACGCAGTATTTT. Its translation: CASSSQLAGAPDTQYF.